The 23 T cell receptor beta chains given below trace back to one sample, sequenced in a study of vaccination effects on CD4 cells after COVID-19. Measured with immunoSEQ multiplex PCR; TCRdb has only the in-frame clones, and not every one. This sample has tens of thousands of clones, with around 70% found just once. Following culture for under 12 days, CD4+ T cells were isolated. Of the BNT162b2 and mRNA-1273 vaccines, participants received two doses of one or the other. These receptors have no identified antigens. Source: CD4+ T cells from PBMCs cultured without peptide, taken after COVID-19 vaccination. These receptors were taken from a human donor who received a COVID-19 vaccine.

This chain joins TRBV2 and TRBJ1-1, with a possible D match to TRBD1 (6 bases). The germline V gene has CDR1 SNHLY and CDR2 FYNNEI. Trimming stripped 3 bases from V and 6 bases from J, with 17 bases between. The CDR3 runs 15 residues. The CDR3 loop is CASSDQQGAYAEAFF. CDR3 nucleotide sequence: TGTGCCAGCAGTGACCAACAGGGCGCCTACGCTGAAGCTTTCTTT.

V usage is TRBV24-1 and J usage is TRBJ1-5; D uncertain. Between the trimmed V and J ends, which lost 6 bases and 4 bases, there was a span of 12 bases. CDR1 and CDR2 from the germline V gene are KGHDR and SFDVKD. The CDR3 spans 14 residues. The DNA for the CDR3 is TGTGCCACCAGTTTGTCAGGCCTAAATCAGCCCCAGCATTTT. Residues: CATSLSGLNQPQHF.

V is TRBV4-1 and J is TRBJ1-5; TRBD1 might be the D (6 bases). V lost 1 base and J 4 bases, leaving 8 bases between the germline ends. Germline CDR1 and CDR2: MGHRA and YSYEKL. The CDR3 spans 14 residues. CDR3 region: CASSQGTENQPQHF. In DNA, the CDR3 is TGCGCCAGCAGCCAAGGGACAGAGAATCAGCCCCAGCATTTT.

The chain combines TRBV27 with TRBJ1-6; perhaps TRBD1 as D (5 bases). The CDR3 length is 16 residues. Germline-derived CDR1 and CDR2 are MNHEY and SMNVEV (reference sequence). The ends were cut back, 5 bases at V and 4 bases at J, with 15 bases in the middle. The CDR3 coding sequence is TGTGCCAGCAGTCAGACCGGGACTGCGTATAATTCACCCCTCCACTTT. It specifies CASSQTGTAYNSPLHF.

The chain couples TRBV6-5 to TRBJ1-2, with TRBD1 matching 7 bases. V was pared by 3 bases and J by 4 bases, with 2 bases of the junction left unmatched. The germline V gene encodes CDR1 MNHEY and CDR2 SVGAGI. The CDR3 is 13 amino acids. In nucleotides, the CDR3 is TGTGCCAGCAGTTATCAGGGGGGCTATGGCTACACCTTC. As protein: CASSYQGGYGYTF.

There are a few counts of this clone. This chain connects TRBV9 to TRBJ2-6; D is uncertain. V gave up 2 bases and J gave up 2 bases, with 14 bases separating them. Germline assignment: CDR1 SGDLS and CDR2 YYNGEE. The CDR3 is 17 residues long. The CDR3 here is CASSVDPFPTGANVLTF. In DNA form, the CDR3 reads TGTGCCAGCAGCGTCGACCCCTTTCCCACTGGGGCCAACGTCCTGACTTTC.

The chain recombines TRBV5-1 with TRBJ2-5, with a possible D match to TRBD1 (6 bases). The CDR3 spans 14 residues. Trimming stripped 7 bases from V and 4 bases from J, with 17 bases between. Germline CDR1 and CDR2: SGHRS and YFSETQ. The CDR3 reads CASGRDTTLETQYF. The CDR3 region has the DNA TGCGCCAGCGGTAGGGACACTACTCTAGAGACCCAGTACTTC.

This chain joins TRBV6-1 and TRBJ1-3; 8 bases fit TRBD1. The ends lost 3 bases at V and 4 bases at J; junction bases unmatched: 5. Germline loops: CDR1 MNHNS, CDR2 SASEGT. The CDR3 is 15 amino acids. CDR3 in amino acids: CASSETGESGNTIYF. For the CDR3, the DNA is TGTGCCAGCAGTGAGACAGGGGAATCGGGAAACACCATATATTTT.

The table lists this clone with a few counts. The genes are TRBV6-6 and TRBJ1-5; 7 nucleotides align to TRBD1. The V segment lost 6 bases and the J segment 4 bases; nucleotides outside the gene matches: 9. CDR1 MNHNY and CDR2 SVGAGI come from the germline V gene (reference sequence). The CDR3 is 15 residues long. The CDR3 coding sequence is TGTGCCAGCAGCCCGAGACAGGGAACAAATCAGCCCCAGCATTTT. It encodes CASSPRQGTNQPQHF.

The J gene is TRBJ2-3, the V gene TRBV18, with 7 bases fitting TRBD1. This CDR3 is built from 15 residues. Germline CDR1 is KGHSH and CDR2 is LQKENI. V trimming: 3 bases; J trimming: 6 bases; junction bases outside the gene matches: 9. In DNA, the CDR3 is TGTGCCAGCTCACCGGTTCGGCAGGGGGTCGATACGCAGTATTTT. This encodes CASSPVRQGVDTQYF.

CDR3 sequence reads: CASSQVGGQETQYF. In DNA form, the CDR3 reads TGCGCCAGCAGCCAAGTCGGAGGACAAGAGACCCAGTACTTC. The chain joins TRBV4-1 to TRBJ2-5, with D possibly TRBD2 on 5 matching bases. CDR1 MGHRA and CDR2 YSYEKL come from the germline V gene. This CDR3 spans 14 amino acids. Trimming removed 1 base from V and 2 bases from J, with 8 bases in between.

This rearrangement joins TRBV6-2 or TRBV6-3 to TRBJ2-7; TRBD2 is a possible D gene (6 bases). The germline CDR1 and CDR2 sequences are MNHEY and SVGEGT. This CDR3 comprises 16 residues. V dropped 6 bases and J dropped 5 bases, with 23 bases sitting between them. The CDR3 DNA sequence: TGTGCCAGCAGCTCGTTTGGGACTGGTGGGGTCCACGAGCAGTACGTC. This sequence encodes CASSSFGTGGVHEQYV.

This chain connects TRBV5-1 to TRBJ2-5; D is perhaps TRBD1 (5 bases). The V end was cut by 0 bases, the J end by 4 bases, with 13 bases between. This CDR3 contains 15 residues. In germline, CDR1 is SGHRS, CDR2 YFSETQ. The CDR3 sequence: CASSLDVGRGETQYF. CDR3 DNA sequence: TGCGCCAGCAGCTTGGATGTGGGAAGGGGAGAGACCCAGTACTTC.

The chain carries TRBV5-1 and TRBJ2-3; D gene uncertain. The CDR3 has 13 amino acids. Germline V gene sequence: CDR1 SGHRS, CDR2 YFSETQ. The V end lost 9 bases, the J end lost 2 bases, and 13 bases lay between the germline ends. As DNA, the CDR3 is TGCGCCACCTCGACAAGTATCACAGATACGCAGTATTTT. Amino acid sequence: CATSTSITDTQYF.

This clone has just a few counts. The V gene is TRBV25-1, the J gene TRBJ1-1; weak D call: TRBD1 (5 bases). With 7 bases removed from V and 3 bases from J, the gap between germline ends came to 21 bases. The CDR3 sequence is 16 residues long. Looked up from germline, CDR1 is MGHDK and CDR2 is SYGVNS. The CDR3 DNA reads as TGTGCCAGCAATCGGGGCACGGGAGGGCTCGACACTGAAGCTTTCTTT. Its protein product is CASNRGTGGLDTEAFF.

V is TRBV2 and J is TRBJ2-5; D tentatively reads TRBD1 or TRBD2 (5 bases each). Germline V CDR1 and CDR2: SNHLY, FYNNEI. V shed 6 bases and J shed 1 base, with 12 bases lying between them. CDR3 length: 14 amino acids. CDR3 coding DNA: TGTGCCAGCAGCCGCATGGGGACCCAAGAGACCCAGTACTTC. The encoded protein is CASSRMGTQETQYF.

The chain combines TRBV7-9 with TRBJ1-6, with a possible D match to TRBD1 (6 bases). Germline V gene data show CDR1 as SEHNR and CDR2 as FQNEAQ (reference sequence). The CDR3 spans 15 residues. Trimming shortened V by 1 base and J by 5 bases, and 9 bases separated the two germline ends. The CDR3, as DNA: TGTGCCAGCAGCTTAGGGGGGGCAGATAATTCACCCCTCCACTTT. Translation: CASSLGGADNSPLHF.

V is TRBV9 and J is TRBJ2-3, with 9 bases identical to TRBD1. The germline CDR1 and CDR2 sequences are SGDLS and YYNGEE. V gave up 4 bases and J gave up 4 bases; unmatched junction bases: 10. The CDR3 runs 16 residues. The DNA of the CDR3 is TGTGCCAGCAGCCCACGGGTCGGACAGGGGTCAGATACGCAGTATTTT. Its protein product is CASSPRVGQGSDTQYF.

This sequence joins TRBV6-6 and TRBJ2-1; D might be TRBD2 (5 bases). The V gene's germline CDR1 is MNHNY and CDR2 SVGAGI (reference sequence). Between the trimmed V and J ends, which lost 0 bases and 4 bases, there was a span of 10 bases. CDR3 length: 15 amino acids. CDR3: CASSYSAGGYNEQFF. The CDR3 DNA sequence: TGTGCCAGCAGTTACTCGGCGGGTGGATACAATGAGCAGTTCTTC.

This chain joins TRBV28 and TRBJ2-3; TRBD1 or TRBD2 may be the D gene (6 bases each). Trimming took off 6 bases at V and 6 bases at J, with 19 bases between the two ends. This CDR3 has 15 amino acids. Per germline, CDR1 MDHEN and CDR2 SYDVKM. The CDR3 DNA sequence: TGTGCCAGCAGAACCCCAAGGGGGGCGGGGGATACGCAGTATTTT. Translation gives CASRTPRGAGDTQYF.

The CDR3 spells CASSWTGDQPQHF. The CDR3 DNA sequence: TGTGCCTCCTCTTGGACAGGGGATCAGCCCCAGCATTTT. The V gene is TRBV2, the J gene TRBJ1-5, with 9 nucleotides matching TRBD1. The V segment lost 11 bases and the J segment 5 bases; nucleotides outside the gene matches: 7. Germline V lookup: CDR1 SNHLY, CDR2 FYNNEI. CDR3 size: 13 residues.

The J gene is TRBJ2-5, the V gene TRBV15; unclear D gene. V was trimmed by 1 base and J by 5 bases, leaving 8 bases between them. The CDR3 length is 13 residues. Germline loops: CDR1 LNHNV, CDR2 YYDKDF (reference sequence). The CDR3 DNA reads TGTGCCACCAGCAGAGCCTATCTTGAGACCCAGTACTTC. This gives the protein CATSRAYLETQYF.

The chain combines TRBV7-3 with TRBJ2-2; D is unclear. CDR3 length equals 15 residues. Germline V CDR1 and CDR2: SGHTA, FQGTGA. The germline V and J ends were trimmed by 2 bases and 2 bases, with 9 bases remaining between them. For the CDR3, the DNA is TGTGCCAGCAGCTTATCCTCAGGCAACACCGGGGAGCTGTTTTTT. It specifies CASSLSSGNTGELFF.